Listed below are T cell receptor beta chains from one sample, sequenced in a study of prognosis after radiotherapy for stage I lung cancer. TCRdb used MiXCR to reprocess the multiplex PCR reads, holding one entry per CDR3 protein. This table holds 10,000 to 15,000 distinct CDR3 sequences, approximately 40% found once. Specimen: PBMCs, collected before or after stereotactic body radiation therapy (not recorded which). Every receptor here comes from a donor older than 45 with non-small cell lung cancer. CDR3s include the opening cysteine and the closing phenylalanine or tryptophan. A D gene is named only where the DNA matches it firmly. Not all rows give a size; the values are once, few, many and, for expanded clones, a class.

abundance,j_gene,d_gene,v_gene,CDR3nt,CDR3aa
many,TRBJ2-1,-,TRBV5-1,TGCGCCAGCAGCTCAACGGGACGGTCCAATGAGCAGTTCTTC,CASSSTGRSNEQFF
many,TRBJ2-3,-,TRBV2,TGTGCCAGCATAAAATCCCTTAACACAGATACGCAGTATTTT,CASIKSLNTDTQYF
-,TRBJ2-2,-,TRBV6-2/TRBV6-3,TGTGCCAGCAGTAACGGCATATTGGTCTGGGGCGGGGAGCTGTTTTTT,CASSNGILVWGGELFF
-,TRBJ2-7,-,TRBV6-2/TRBV6-3,TGTGCCAGCAGCTGCTCGGTAGCCGGGACAAGTGGCTACGAGCAGTACTTC,CASSCSVAGTSGYEQYF
medium-sized,TRBJ1-2,-,TRBV2,TGTGCCAGCAGTGACTATAGGCAGGGAGAGTACACCTTC,CASSDYRQGEYTF
many,TRBJ2-2,-,TRBV7-9,TGTGCCAGCAGCCCGCAGGGGATTAACACCGGGGAGCTGTTTTTT,CASSPQGINTGELFF
-,TRBJ1-3,TRBD1,TRBV20-1,TGCAGTGCTAGGGAGGACAGGGAGAGAAACACCATATATTTT,CSAREDRERNTIYF
-,TRBJ1-3,TRBD1,TRBV29-1,TGCAGCGTAACCGGGACAGAGCTCTCTGGAAACACCATATATTTT,CSVTGTELSGNTIYF
medium-sized,TRBJ1-3,TRBD1,TRBV6-1,TGTGCCAGCGGGGACAGGGGAAACACCATATATTTT,CASGDRGNTIYF
many,TRBJ1-2,-,TRBV4-1,TGCGCCAGCAGCCAAGATTTCTCCTCCGGGAACTATGGCTACACCTTC,CASSQDFSSGNYGYTF
medium-sized,TRBJ2-7,TRBD1,TRBV6-4,TGTGCCAGCAGGACGATTGGGACAGGGAGCCACGAGCAGTACTTC,CASRTIGTGSHEQYF
-,TRBJ2-2,TRBD2,TRBV28,TGTGCCAGCACCCCAGCGGGAGTACAGACCGGGGAGCTGTTTTTT,CASTPAGVQTGELFF
many,TRBJ1-5,-,TRBV19,TGTGCCAGTAGTGTTGCGGTCAGGCAGCCCCAGCATTTT,CASSVAVRQPQHF
many,TRBJ2-1,-,TRBV6-1,TGTGCCAGCAGTCAAGACCGAACCCAGCAGTTCTTC,CASSQDRTQQFF
medium-sized,TRBJ2-6,-,TRBV5-1,TGCGCCAGCAGCTTGGGGCCCTCTGGGGCCAACGTCCTGACTTTC,CASSLGPSGANVLTF
many,TRBJ1-3,-,TRBV7-8,TGTGCCAGCAGCCTTCGGACCGCCACTGGAAACACCATATATTTT,CASSLRTATGNTIYF
-,TRBJ2-7,-,TRBV9,TGTTCCAGCAGCCCGGACCGCGGCCTCTACGAGCAGTACTTC,CSSSPDRGLYEQYF
many,TRBJ2-7,TRBD2,TRBV6-4,TGTGCCAGCAGTGACTCCGTGGATTCGGGGGGGGAAACCCACGAGCAGTACTTC,CASSDSVDSGGETHEQYF
once,TRBJ1-6,TRBD1,TRBV20-1,TGCAGTGCTAGATTACCGGGACAGCCGAATTCACCCCTCCACTTT,CSARLPGQPNSPLHF
many,TRBJ1-4,-,TRBV5-4,TGTGCCAGCAGCTTGGCCCCTATTGGTAATGAAAAACTGTTTTTT,CASSLAPIGNEKLFF
-,TRBJ2-2,TRBD1,TRBV6-2/TRBV6-3,TGTGCCAGCAGCACGGTGGGACAGGGGTCGTATACCTGTGATCTGTTTTTT,CASSTVGQGSYTCDLFF
-,TRBJ2-6,TRBD1,TRBV6-5,TGTGCCAGCAGTTTACAGGGGGCGAGAGGGGCCAACGTCCTGACTTTC,CASSLQGARGANVLTF
-,TRBJ2-7,-,TRBV6-7,TGTGCCAGCAGTTTATCAGGGGTTGCCTACGAGCAGTACTTC,CASSLSGVAYEQYF
many,TRBJ2-5,-,TRBV7-9,TGTGCCAGCAGCTTAGGACTAGGGGCAGGGCCTCAAGAGACCCAGTACTTC,CASSLGLGAGPQETQYF
many,TRBJ2-3,-,TRBV7-3,TGTGCCAGCAGCTTAACGGGACATCGCCCAGATACGCAGTATTTT,CASSLTGHRPDTQYF
-,TRBJ2-1,TRBD2,TRBV24-1,TGTGCCACCGGGTCATCGACGGGACTATCGGGAGCGGCTGAGCAGTTCTTC,CATGSSTGLSGAAEQFF
-,TRBJ2-2,TRBD2,TRBV4-1,TGCGCCAGCAGCCCCCGGAGCGGACTAGTTGAGACCGGGGAGCTGTTTTTT,CASSPRSGLVETGELFF
medium-sized,TRBJ2-7,-,TRBV6-8,TGTGCCAGCAGTTACTCGGTAGCCGGGACAAGTGGCTACGAGCAGTACTTC,CASSYSVAGTSGYEQYF
many,TRBJ2-7,TRBD1,TRBV9,TGTGCCAGCAGTCCTACGGGACAGTACAACGAGCAGTACTTC,CASSPTGQYNEQYF
many,TRBJ1-1,-,TRBV4-1,TGCGCCAGCAGCCAAGATATAGAAGCTGAAGCTTTCTTT,CASSQDIEAEAFF
many,TRBJ2-7,-,TRBV2,TGTGCCAGCCTTCGGGGGGCGAGCGGCTACGAGCAGTACTTC,CASLRGASGYEQYF
many,TRBJ1-2,TRBD1,TRBV18,TGTGCCAGCTCACCATTAACAGGGGGCGGCTACACCTTC,CASSPLTGGGYTF
once,TRBJ2-2,TRBD1,TRBV6-1,TGTGCCGGCAGCACGGTGGGACAGGGGTCGTACACCGTGGAGCTGTTTTTT,CAGSTVGQGSYTVELFF
medium-sized,TRBJ1-1,-,TRBV7-2,TGTGCCAGCAGCTTATTCGAGAACACTGAAGCTTTCTTT,CASSLFENTEAFF
few,TRBJ1-1,TRBD1,TRBV29-1,TGCAGCACCCGACAGGGCGACACTGAAGCTTTCTTT,CSTRQGDTEAFF
-,TRBJ2-2,-,TRBV7-2,TGTGCCAGCAGCCCGCGGTGGGCAGACGGGGAGCTGTTTTTT,CASSPRWADGELFF
-,TRBJ2-7,TRBD2,TRBV5-1,TGCGCCAGCAGTCCGATCACTAGCGGGAGCTACGAGCAGTACTTC,CASSPITSGSYEQYF
medium-sized,TRBJ2-2,TRBD2,TRBV7-2,TGTGCCAGCAGCATAGAGGGACTAGCGGTCACCGGGGAGCTGTTTTTT,CASSIEGLAVTGELFF
once,TRBJ1-5,-,TRBV6-1,TGTCCCAGCAGTGCAGGGGTCCAGTCCCAGCATTTT,CPSSAGVQSQHF
many,TRBJ2-2,-,TRBV5-1,TGCGCCAGCAGCTACTCAGGGTCGGGCACCGGGGAGCTGTTTTTT,CASSYSGSGTGELFF
many,TRBJ2-5,TRBD2,TRBV20-1,TGCAGTGCCGGCGGGGGCCAAGAGACCCAGTACTTC,CSAGGGQETQYF
many,TRBJ1-1,TRBD1,TRBV5-6,TGTGCCAGCAGCTTCACAGGGGGCTCAACTGAAGCTTTCTTT,CASSFTGGSTEAFF
many,TRBJ2-1,TRBD2,TRBV20-1,TGCAGTGCTAGGTTAGCGGGGGGGCGGAATGAGCAGTTCTTC,CSARLAGGRNEQFF
many,TRBJ1-4,-,TRBV6-1,TGTGCCAGCCAGCTGGGGAGTGAAAAACTGTTTTTT,CASQLGSEKLFF
-,TRBJ2-3,-,TRBV12-5,TGTGCTAGTGTGCGGACTCGGGGGGATACGCAGTATTTT,CASVRTRGDTQYF